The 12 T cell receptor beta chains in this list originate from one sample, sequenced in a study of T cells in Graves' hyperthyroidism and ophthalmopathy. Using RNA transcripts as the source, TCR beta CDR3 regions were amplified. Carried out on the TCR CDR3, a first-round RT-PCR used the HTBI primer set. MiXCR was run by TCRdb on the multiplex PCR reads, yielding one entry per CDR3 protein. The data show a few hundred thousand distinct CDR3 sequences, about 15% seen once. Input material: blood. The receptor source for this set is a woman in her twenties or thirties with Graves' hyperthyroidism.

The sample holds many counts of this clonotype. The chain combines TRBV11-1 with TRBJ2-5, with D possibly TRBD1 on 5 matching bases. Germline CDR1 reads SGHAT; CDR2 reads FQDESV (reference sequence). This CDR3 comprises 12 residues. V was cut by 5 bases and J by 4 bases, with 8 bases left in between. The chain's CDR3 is CASSTGPETQYF. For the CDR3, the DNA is TGTGCCAGCAGCACAGGTCCAGAGACCCAGTACTTC.

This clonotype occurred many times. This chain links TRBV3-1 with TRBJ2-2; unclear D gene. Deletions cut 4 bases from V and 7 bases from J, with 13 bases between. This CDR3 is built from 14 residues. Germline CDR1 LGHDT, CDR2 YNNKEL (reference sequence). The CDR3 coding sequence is TGTGCCAGCAGCCGTCCTCAAACGCTCGGGGAGCTGTTTTTT. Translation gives CASSRPQTLGELFF.

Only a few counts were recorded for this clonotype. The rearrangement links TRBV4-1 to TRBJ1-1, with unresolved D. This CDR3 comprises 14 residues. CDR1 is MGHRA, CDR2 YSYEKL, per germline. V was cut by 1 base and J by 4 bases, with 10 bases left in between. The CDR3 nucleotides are TGCGCCAGCAGCCAAGGATCCCGGGCCACTGAAGCTTTCTTT. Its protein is CASSQGSRATEAFF.

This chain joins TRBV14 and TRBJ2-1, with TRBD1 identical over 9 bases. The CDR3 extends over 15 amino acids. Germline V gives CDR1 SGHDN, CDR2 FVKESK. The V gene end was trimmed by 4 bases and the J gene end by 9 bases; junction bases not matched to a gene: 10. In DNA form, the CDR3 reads TGTGCCAGCAGCCTAACCGGACAGGGGAGGAGTGAGCAGTTCTTC. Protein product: CASSLTGQGRSEQFF.

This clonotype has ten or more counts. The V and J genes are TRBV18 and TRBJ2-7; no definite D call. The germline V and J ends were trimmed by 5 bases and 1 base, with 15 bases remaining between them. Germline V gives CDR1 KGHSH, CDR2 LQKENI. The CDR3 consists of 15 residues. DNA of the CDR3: TGTGCCAGCTCAAAATGGAGCGACAAATCCTACGAGCAGTACTTC. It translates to CASSKWSDKSYEQYF.

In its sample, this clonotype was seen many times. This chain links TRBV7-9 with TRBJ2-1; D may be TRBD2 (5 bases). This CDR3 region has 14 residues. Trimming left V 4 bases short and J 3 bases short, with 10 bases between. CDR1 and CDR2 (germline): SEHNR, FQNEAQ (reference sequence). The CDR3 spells CASSWEQNYNEQFF. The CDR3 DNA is TGTGCCAGCAGCTGGGAGCAGAACTACAATGAGCAGTTCTTC.

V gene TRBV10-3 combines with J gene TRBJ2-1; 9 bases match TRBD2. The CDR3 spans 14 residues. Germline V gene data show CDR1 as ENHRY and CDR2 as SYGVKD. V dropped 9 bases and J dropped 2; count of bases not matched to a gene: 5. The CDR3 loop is CAIRKREAYNEQFF. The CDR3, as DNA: TGTGCCATTCGAAAGCGGGAGGCCTACAATGAGCAGTTCTTC.

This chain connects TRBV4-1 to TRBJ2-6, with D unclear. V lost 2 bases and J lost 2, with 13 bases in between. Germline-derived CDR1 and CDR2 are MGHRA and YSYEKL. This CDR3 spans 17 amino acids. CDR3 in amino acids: CASSQPGRTAGANVLTF. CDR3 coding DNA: TGCGCCAGCAGCCAACCTGGGCGAACGGCTGGGGCCAACGTCCTGACTTTC.

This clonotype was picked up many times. CDR3 bases: TGTGCCAGCAGCCGCAACCCGGACAGGGTTCTGGGGTATGGCTACACCTTC. Translating it yields CASSRNPDRVLGYGYTF. The chain links TRBV12-3 or TRBV12-4 to TRBJ1-2; the match to TRBD1 covers 8 bases. After removal of 6 bases from V and 5 bases from J, the junction contained 17 bases not matched to a gene. The CDR3 length is 17 residues.

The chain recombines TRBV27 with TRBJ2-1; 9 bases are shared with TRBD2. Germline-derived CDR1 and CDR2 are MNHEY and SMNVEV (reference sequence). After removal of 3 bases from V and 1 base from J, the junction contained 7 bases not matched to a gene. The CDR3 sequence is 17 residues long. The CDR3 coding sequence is TGTGCCAGCAGTTTTCGGCCGCTAGCGGGATCCTACAATGAGCAGTTCTTC. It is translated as CASSFRPLAGSYNEQFF.

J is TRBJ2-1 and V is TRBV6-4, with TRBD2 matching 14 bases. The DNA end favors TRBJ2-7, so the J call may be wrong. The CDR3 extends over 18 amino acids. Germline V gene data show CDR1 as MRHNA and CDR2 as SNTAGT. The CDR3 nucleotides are TGTGCCAGCAGAGAGGGGACTAGCGGGAGAAGCTCCTACAATGAGCAGTACTTC. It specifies CASREGTSGRSSYNEQYF.

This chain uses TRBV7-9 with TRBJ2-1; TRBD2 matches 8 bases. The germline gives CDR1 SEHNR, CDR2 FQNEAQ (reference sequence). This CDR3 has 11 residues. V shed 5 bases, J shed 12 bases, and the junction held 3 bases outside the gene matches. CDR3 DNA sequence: TGTGCCAGCAGCACCCTAGCGGGGCAGTTCTTC. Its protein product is CASSTLAGQFF.